This T cell receptor beta chain was recorded in a study of cytomegalovirus exposure and HLA in healthy donors. Study-wide results and caveats: Cytomegalovirus status, reportedly, was diagnosed with high specificity and sensitivity by the classifier. The dataset shows that most TCR sequences were rare, while some public TCRs occurred in many donors. The listing of 150 to 200 TCR beta chains classed them as cytomegalovirus-associated.

CDR3 length: 14 residues. The germline CDR1 and CDR2 sequences are GTSNPN and SVGIG (reference sequence). V gave up 1 base and J gave up 6 bases, with 15 bases separating them. Concerning this clone itself: Its antigen is not identified.

Using immunoSEQ multiplex PCR, the repertoire was profiled, and TCRdb retains in-frame clones only, with some absent. The repertoire holds approximately 190,000 clones, with roughly 84% as singletons. This TCR came from a young man in good health and CMV-seropositive. The sample was PBMCs. This chain joins TRBV30 and TRBJ2-5; a possible D gene is TRBD2 (5 bases). The CDR3 DNA is TGTGCCTGGAGTGCTACTACTAGTACGAAGACCCAGTACTTC. Protein sequence: CAWSATTSTKTQYF.